This record concerns one T cell receptor beta chain sequence. Authors' data handling: Estimation of nucleated cell counts relied on the amplification of reference gene primers. Using immunoSEQ multiplex PCR, the repertoire was profiled, and TCRdb retains in-frame clones only, with some absent. The V and J calls and clone size come from that table; D and trimming were worked out from the DNA. The table records around 140,000 clones, roughly 80% of them present only once. This sample is drawn from a study of blood T cell repertoires in COVID-19. Looking at the study overall: From T cells, B-cell-depleted T cells, or PBMCs came the material, which was cDNA or gDNA.

V shed 3 bases and J shed 3 bases, with 6 bases lying between them. This CDR3 comprises 13 residues. The germline V gene has CDR1 LGHDT and CDR2 YNNKEL (reference sequence). The receptor's source is a man aged 55-75 years with acute or convalescent COVID-19. The chain employs TRBV3-1 (or the pseudogene TRBV3-2) and TRBJ2-1; the D is unclear. The sample taken for sequencing was peripheral blood. In DNA, the CDR3 is TGTGCCAGCAGCCACCCTAACTACAATGAGCAGTTCTTC. This encodes CASSHPNYNEQFF.